Below, 27 T cell receptor beta chains from the same sample are listed, as sequenced in a study of blood T cell repertoires in COVID-19. Profiling relied on immunoSEQ multiplex PCR, and the TCRdb table lists in-frame clones only, not all of them. This table holds 200,000 to 300,000 clones, approximately 90% found once. Sequencing input: PBMCs or T cells enriched from blood (not recorded which). The receptors stem from a woman aged 40-49 years with acute COVID-19.

Here the CDR3 DNA reads TGCGCCAGCAGCTCGTTGGAGCCCACCTTCGAGCAGTACTTC. Protein: CASSSLEPTFEQYF. The chain is built from TRBV5-1 and TRBJ2-7; no definite D call. V lost 3 bases and J 6 bases, leaving 16 bases between the germline ends. CDR1 and CDR2 (germline): SGHRS, YFSETQ. This CDR3 contains 14 residues. The variable domain in full, completed from reference TRBV5-1 and TRBJ2-7, reads KAGVTQTPRYLIKTRGQQVTLSCSPISGHRSVSWYQQTPGQGLQFLFEYFSETQRNKGNFPGRFSGRQFSNSRSEMNVSTLELGDSALYLCASSSLEPTFEQYFGPGTRLTVT.

CDR3 in amino acids: CASSLMSGDTEAFF. The CDR3 DNA reads as TGCGCCAGCAGCTTGATGTCAGGGGACACTGAAGCTTTCTTT. This chain joins TRBV5-1 and TRBJ1-1; D possibly corresponds to TRBD1 (6 bases). The ends were cut back, 1 base at V and 3 bases at J, with 10 bases in the middle. This CDR3 is built from 14 residues. From germline, CDR1 is SGHRS and CDR2 YFSETQ.

This clone was seen a few times. The chain has TRBV19 and TRBJ1-3, with D hard to call. V gave up 5 bases and J gave up 8 bases, with 16 bases separating them. The CDR3 consists of 14 residues. The V gene's germline CDR1 is LNHDA and CDR2 SQIVND (reference sequence). CDR3 sequence (DNA): TGTGCCAGTAGTGCCAGGCTTGTTGATCACACCATATATTTT. Amino acids: CASSARLVDHTIYF. The whole variable domain, filled in from reference TRBV19 and TRBJ1-3, reads DGGITQSPKYLFRKEGQNVTLSCEQNLNHDAMYWYRQDPGQGLRLIYYSQIVNDFQKGDIAEGYSVSREKKESFPLTVTSAQKNPTAFYLCASSARLVDHTIYFGEGSWLTVV.

The chain carries TRBV29-1 and TRBJ1-2, with TRBD1 matching 10 bases. V was clipped by 1 base and J by 3 bases; unmatched bases: 8. In germline, CDR1 is SQVTM, CDR2 ANQGSEA. This CDR3 has 16 residues. The CDR3 bases are TGCAGCGTTGAAGGAAGTCCGGGACAGGGGCACTATGGCTACACCTTC. Translation: CSVEGSPGQGHYGYTF.

The chain uses TRBV20-1 and TRBJ2-5; D is unclear. The CDR3 loop spans 13 amino acids. V was shortened by 3 bases and J by 2 bases, with 10 bases between the two germline ends. The germline gives CDR1 DFQATT, CDR2 SNEGSKA (reference sequence). The CDR3 DNA follows: TGCAGTGCTAGTATACTGACACAAGAGACCCAGTACTTC. This codes for CSASILTQETQYF.

The chain joins TRBV6-5 to TRBJ1-1; D unresolved. V shed 6 bases and J shed 0 bases, with 11 bases lying between them. This CDR3 region has 14 residues. The V gene's germline CDR1 is MNHEY and CDR2 SVGAGI. CDR3 DNA sequence: TGTGCCAGCAGCGCCGGAGGCATGAACACTGAAGCTTTCTTT. This translates into CASSAGGMNTEAFF.

The V call is TRBV6-5, the J call TRBJ1-6; D may be TRBD1 (5 bases). The ends were cut back, 5 bases at V and 6 bases at J, with 14 bases in the middle. This CDR3 region has 15 residues. Germline CDR1 and CDR2: MNHEY and SVGAGI. DNA for the CDR3: TGTGCCAGCAGTAAAACAGGTGATGCTAATTCACCCCTCCACTTT. This sequence encodes CASSKTGDANSPLHF.

The V call is TRBV29-1, the J call TRBJ1-2; 8 bases are a match to TRBD1. Germline CDR1 is SQVTM and CDR2 is ANQGSEA. Trimming at V came to 7 bases and at J to 8 bases, leaving 6 bases not matched to a gene. The CDR3 sequence is 11 residues long. CDR3 region: CSGQGAEGYTF. In DNA form, the CDR3 reads TGCAGCGGGCAGGGGGCCGAGGGCTACACCTTC.

This rearrangement joins TRBV7-8 to TRBJ2-1, with D possibly TRBD1 on 6 matching bases. V lost 2 bases and J lost 0, with 8 bases in between. Looked up from germline, CDR1 is SGHVS and CDR2 is FQNEAQ. The CDR3 length is 15 residues. The CDR3 nucleotides read TGTGCCAGCAGCTTACTGACAGGCTCCTACAATGAGCAGTTCTTC. Its protein is CASSLLTGSYNEQFF.

CDR3 amino acids: CASSLGGLAADTQYF. The DNA of the CDR3 is TGTGCCAGCAGCTTGGGGGGACTAGCCGCAGATACGCAGTATTTT. The gene calls are TRBV7-8 and TRBJ2-3; 9 bases fit TRBD2. This CDR3 is 15 amino acids long. Germline-derived CDR1 and CDR2 are SGHVS and FQNEAQ. The V and J ends lost 3 bases and 4 bases, in that order; junction bases with no gene match: 5.

This chain uses TRBV3-1 (or the pseudogene TRBV3-2) with TRBJ2-7; 7 nucleotides match TRBD2. The CDR3 has 14 residues. The germline V gene has CDR1 LGHDT and CDR2 YNNKEL (reference sequence). J lost 0 bases, V lost 4 bases, and 3 bases had no gene match. CDR3 region: CASSLGLTSYEQYF. The CDR3 DNA follows: TGTGCCAGCAGCCTGGGACTAACCTCCTACGAGCAGTACTTC.

This chain links TRBV15 with TRBJ1-5, with 11 bases aligning to TRBD1. Germline V gene lookup returns CDR1 LNHNV and CDR2 YYDKDF (reference sequence). V shed 3 bases, J shed 7 bases, and the junction held 8 bases outside the gene matches. This CDR3 region has 16 residues. CDR3 loop: CATSSTRTGGRQPQHF. Here the CDR3 DNA reads TGTGCCACCAGCAGTACCCGGACAGGGGGCAGACAGCCCCAGCATTTT.

This rearrangement joins TRBV19 to TRBJ2-2, with a tentative D call TRBD2 (6 bases). Trimming removed 5 bases at V and 5 bases at J, with 15 bases between. Looked up from germline, CDR1 is LNHDA and CDR2 is SQIVND (reference sequence). The CDR3 covers 15 residues. The CDR3 DNA reads as TGTGCCAGTAGTGCCAAATGGGACTTTACCGGGGAGCTGTTTTTT. Its protein product is CASSAKWDFTGELFF.

This clone appeared a few times. The chain joins TRBV7-2 to TRBJ1-2, with D perhaps matching TRBD1 (5 bases). Germline CDR1 and CDR2: SGHTA and FQGNSA. The CDR3 covers 15 residues. V lost 3 bases and J lost 3, with 14 bases in between. The CDR3 spells CASSFSGREDYGYTF. In nucleotides, the CDR3 is TGTGCCAGCAGCTTCTCAGGCAGGGAGGACTATGGCTACACCTTC.

This chain connects TRBV7-8 to TRBJ1-2; tentatively, D is TRBD1 (6 bases). Trimming removed 5 bases at V and 2 bases at J, with 15 bases between. The length of the CDR3 is 15 residues. The germline V gene encodes CDR1 SGHVS and CDR2 FQNEAQ. The CDR3 region has the DNA TGTGCCAGCAGCCGCGGACTGACAGGAAACTATGGCTACACCTTC. Amino acid sequence: CASSRGLTGNYGYTF.

V usage is TRBV6-2 or TRBV6-3 and J usage is TRBJ1-5, with unresolved D. The CDR3 is 13 residues long. CDR1 MNHEY and CDR2 SVGEGT come from the germline V gene. V was pared by 2 bases and J by 7 bases, with 9 bases between. CDR3 nucleotides: TGTGCCAGCAGTTACGGGTTGGGCCAGCCCCAGCATTTT. Translated, it gives CASSYGLGQPQHF.

The J gene is TRBJ1-2, the V gene TRBV24-1; the match to TRBD1 covers 8 bases. V gave up 3 bases and J gave up 8 bases; unmatched junction bases: 7. The CDR3 is 14 residues long. Germline assignment: CDR1 KGHDR and CDR2 SFDVKD. CDR3 residues: CATSDDRGFPGYTF. The CDR3 DNA is TGTGCCACCAGTGATGACAGGGGCTTCCCCGGCTACACCTTC.

This clone turned up a few times. This chain connects TRBV3-1 (or the pseudogene TRBV3-2) to TRBJ1-2; D is possibly TRBD1 (6 bases). Looked up from germline, CDR1 is LGHDT and CDR2 is YNNKEL (reference sequence). V gave up 0 bases and J gave up 5 bases, with 10 bases separating them. The CDR3 consists of 14 residues. DNA of the CDR3: TGTGCCAGCAGCCAAGAAGGGGGAGGGTATGGCTACACCTTC. Its protein product is CASSQEGGGYGYTF.

The chain couples TRBV28 to TRBJ2-5, with 8 bases aligning to TRBD1. Unmatched junction bases numbered 5, after V lost 7 bases and J lost 1 base. The germline CDR1 and CDR2 sequences are MDHEN and SYDVKM. The CDR3 extends over 14 amino acids. CDR3 in DNA: TGTGCCAGCATCAGCACAGGGGGCCAAGAGACCCAGTACTTC. This translates into CASISTGGQETQYF.

This chain links TRBV2 with TRBJ1-5, with D unresolved. The germline V and J ends were trimmed by 2 bases and 3 bases, with 5 bases remaining between them. This CDR3 has 13 amino acids. The germline V gene encodes CDR1 SNHLY and CDR2 FYNNEI. The CDR3 protein is CASSEIINQPQHF. The DNA for the CDR3 is TGTGCCAGCAGTGAAATTATCAATCAGCCCCAGCATTTT.

V gene TRBV18 combines with J gene TRBJ1-3; D is unclear. This CDR3 region has 16 residues. Trimming took off 2 bases at V and 0 bases at J, with 11 bases between the two ends. The germline V gene has CDR1 KGHSH and CDR2 LQKENI. The CDR3 nucleotides read TGTGCCAGCTCACCAAATACCGAACTCTCTGGAAACACCATATATTTT. Its protein product is CASSPNTELSGNTIYF.

A single count supports this clone. Written as DNA, the CDR3 is TGCGCCAGCAGCCACGGACAGGGAGATACGCAGTATTTT. Its translation is CASSHGQGDTQYF. This chain links TRBV5-1 with TRBJ2-3; TRBD1 agrees at 8 bases. J was trimmed by 5 bases and V by 4 bases; bases with no gene match: 3. The CDR3 contains 13 residues. Germline CDR1 SGHRS, CDR2 YFSETQ. The full variable domain, completed using reference TRBV5-1 and TRBJ2-3, is KAGVTQTPRYLIKTRGQQVTLSCSPISGHRSVSWYQQTPGQGLQFLFEYFSETQRNKGNFPGRFSGRQFSNSRSEMNVSTLELGDSALYLCASSHGQGDTQYFGPGTRLTVL.

This clone was counted only a few times. The chain links TRBV11-2 to TRBJ1-1; D is possibly TRBD1 (5 bases). Trimming took 1 base from V and 5 from J, leaving 11 bases between them. The germline V gene encodes CDR1 SGHAT and CDR2 FQNNGV. The CDR3 consists of 14 residues. DNA of the CDR3: TGTGCCAGCAGCTTAGGGTCAGGGCCTACTGAAGCTTTCTTT. Its translation: CASSLGSGPTEAFF.

This chain links TRBV21-1 with TRBJ2-7; the table names TRBD2, a call not compared with the DNA. TRBV21-1 constitutes a pseudogene. The CDR3 is 15 amino acids. The CDR3 coding sequence is TGTGCCAGCAGAAGACTAGCGCAATCTTCTCCCGAGCAGTACGTC. Encoded protein: CASRRLAQSSPEQYV.

This rearrangement joins TRBV3-1 (or the pseudogene TRBV3-2) to TRBJ1-3; D is unresolved. The germline V gene has CDR1 LGHDT and CDR2 YNNKEL (reference sequence). The length of the CDR3 is 15 residues. V was clipped by 3 bases and J by 4 bases, with 13 bases between them. The CDR3 sequence is CASSHSGGRGNTIYF. The DNA of the CDR3 is TGTGCCAGCAGCCATTCGGGAGGGAGAGGAAACACCATATATTTT.

This rearrangement joins TRBV14 to TRBJ1-2, with D maybe TRBD1 (5 bases). The length of the CDR3 is 13 residues. V lost 4 bases to trimming and J lost 1 base, with 7 bases between them. CDR1 SGHDN and CDR2 FVKESK come from the germline V gene. CDR3 sequence (DNA): TGTGCCAGCAGCCCCAGGGTTAACTATGGCTACACCTTC. It specifies CASSPRVNYGYTF.

The chain couples TRBV27 to TRBJ1-5; D remains ambiguous. V was clipped by 3 bases and J by 3 bases, with 18 bases between them. CDR3 length equals 17 residues. Germline V gene data show CDR1 as MNHEY and CDR2 as SMNVEV (reference sequence). This CDR3 is CASSFVFLGEVNQPQHF. The CDR3 nucleotides read TGTGCCAGCAGTTTCGTCTTCCTGGGAGAGGTCAATCAGCCCCAGCATTTT.